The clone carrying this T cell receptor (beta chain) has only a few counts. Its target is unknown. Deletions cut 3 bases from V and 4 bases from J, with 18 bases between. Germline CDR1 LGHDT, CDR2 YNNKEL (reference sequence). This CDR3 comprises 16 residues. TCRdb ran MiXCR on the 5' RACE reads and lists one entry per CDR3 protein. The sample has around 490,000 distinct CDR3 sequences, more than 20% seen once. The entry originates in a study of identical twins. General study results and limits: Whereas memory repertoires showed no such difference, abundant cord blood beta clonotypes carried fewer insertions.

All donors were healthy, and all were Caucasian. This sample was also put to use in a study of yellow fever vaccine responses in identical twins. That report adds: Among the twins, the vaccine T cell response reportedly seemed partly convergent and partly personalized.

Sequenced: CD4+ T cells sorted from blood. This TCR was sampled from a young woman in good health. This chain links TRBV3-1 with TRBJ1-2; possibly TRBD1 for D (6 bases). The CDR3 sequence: CASSHGGSPLAYGYTF. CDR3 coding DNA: TGTGCCAGCAGCCACGGGGGCTCACCCCTAGCCTATGGCTACACCTTC.